Each of the 12 T cell receptor beta chains below was sequenced from the same sample in a study of blood T cell repertoires in COVID-19. Profiling relied on immunoSEQ multiplex PCR, and the TCRdb table lists in-frame clones only, not all of them. Of 410,000 or so clones in the sample, 75% to 90% are singletons; the top ten hold around 1.4%. The sequenced sample was peripheral blood. These receptors all come from a woman aged 30 to 39 with active or convalescent COVID-19.

The rearrangement links TRBV5-1 to TRBJ2-1, with 11 bases that match TRBD1. CDR1 and CDR2 (germline): SGHRS, YFSETQ. The ends lost 4 bases at V and 4 bases at J; junction bases unmatched: 7. The CDR3 sequence is 16 residues long. The CDR3 reads CASSGRTGGAYNEQFF. As DNA, the CDR3 is TGCGCCAGCAGCGGGAGGACAGGGGGCGCGTACAATGAGCAGTTCTTC. The full variable domain, completed using reference TRBV5-1 and TRBJ2-1, is KAGVTQTPRYLIKTRGQQVTLSCSPISGHRSVSWYQQTPGQGLQFLFEYFSETQRNKGNFPGRFSGRQFSNSRSEMNVSTLELGDSALYLCASSGRTGGAYNEQFFGPGTRLTVL.

The chain uses TRBV30 and TRBJ1-1; the D is unclear. Germline-derived CDR1 and CDR2 are GTSNPN and SVGIG (reference sequence). Trimming took off 0 bases at V and 5 bases at J, with 10 bases between the two ends. The CDR3 has 13 residues. The CDR3 region has the DNA TGTGCCTGGAGTGTACTCGGAGGAACTGAAGCTTTCTTT. Translated, it gives CAWSVLGGTEAFF.

This chain connects TRBV2 to TRBJ1-5, with TRBD1 identical over 8 bases. Trimming at V came to 3 bases and at J to 6 bases, leaving 7 bases not matched to a gene. The CDR3 sequence is 15 residues long. Germline lookup yields CDR1 SNHLY and CDR2 FYNNEI. CDR3 in DNA: TGTGCCAGCAGTGATTGGCAGGGGGCGATTCAGCCCCAGCATTTT. This translates into CASSDWQGAIQPQHF.

This chain links TRBV6-4 with TRBJ1-1; tentatively, D is TRBD1 (6 bases). With 8 bases removed from V and 0 bases from J, the gap between germline ends came to 10 bases. The CDR3 contains 13 residues. The germline V gene has CDR1 MRHNA and CDR2 SNTAGT. Written as DNA, the CDR3 is TGTGCCAGCTCAGGGGCCCTGAACACTGAAGCTTTCTTT. It translates to CASSGALNTEAFF.

V and J are TRBV4-2 and TRBJ2-7; TRBD2 matches 11 bases. The germline gives CDR1 LGHNA, CDR2 YNFKEQ. The V and J ends lost 4 bases and 7 bases, in that order; junction bases with no gene match: 6. The CDR3 length is 14 residues. CDR3 region: CASSPLAGEKEQYF. CDR3 coding DNA: TGTGCCAGCAGCCCACTAGCGGGAGAGAAAGAGCAGTACTTC.

V is TRBV5-4 and J is TRBJ2-7; weak D call: TRBD2 (5 bases). V was trimmed by 4 bases and J by 3 bases, leaving 14 bases between them. This CDR3 has 14 residues. The germline V gene has CDR1 SGHNT and CDR2 YYREEE (reference sequence). For the CDR3, the DNA is TGTGCCAGCAGCGCGGACGGGAAGGGCTACGAGCAGTACTTC. Its protein is CASSADGKGYEQYF.

J is TRBJ2-1 and V is TRBV20-1, with TRBD1 matching over 7 bases. The trim removed 3 bases at V and 2 bases at J, leaving 4 bases unmatched. CDR1 is DFQATT and CDR2 is SNEGSKA in the germline V gene (reference sequence). This CDR3 contains 14 residues. CDR3 coding DNA: TGCAGTGCTAGTTTAAGGGGGCCCTACAATGAGCAGTTCTTC. It translates to CSASLRGPYNEQFF.

The CDR3 is CASSSPSGRHYNEQFF. The CDR3 DNA reads as TGTGCCAGCAGTTCCCCTAGCGGGAGGCATTACAATGAGCAGTTCTTC. The V gene is TRBV27, the J gene TRBJ2-1; 11 bases line up with TRBD2. The CDR3 contains 16 residues. The junction had 6 bases not matched to a gene; V was cut back by 4 bases and J by 4 bases. Germline V gene sequence: CDR1 MNHEY, CDR2 SMNVEV (reference sequence).

The chain recombines TRBV2 with TRBJ1-2, with D perhaps matching TRBD1 (5 bases). The CDR3 has 16 amino acids. Germline assignment: CDR1 SNHLY and CDR2 FYNNEI. The V end lost 0 bases, the J end lost 5 bases, and 16 bases lay between the germline ends. CDR3 coding DNA: TGTGCCAGCAGTGAAGCGATTGGGGGAGGAGGGTATGGCTACACCTTC. It encodes CASSEAIGGGGYGYTF.

V usage is TRBV5-4 and J usage is TRBJ2-3, with 12 bases matching TRBD2. CDR1 SGHNT and CDR2 YYREEE come from the germline V gene (reference sequence). The trim removed 3 bases at V and 6 bases at J, leaving 5 bases unmatched. The CDR3 extends over 15 amino acids. CDR3 region: CASSSRGLAGDTQYF. The CDR3 region has the DNA TGTGCCAGCAGCTCCCGCGGACTAGCGGGGGATACGCAGTATTTT.

The gene calls are TRBV6-5 and TRBJ1-5; TRBD1 matches at 8 bases. The CDR3 sequence is 15 residues long. CDR1 MNHEY and CDR2 SVGAGI come from the germline V gene. The V and J ends lost 6 bases and 1 base, in that order; junction bases with no gene match: 5. CDR3 DNA sequence: TGTGCCAGCAGGTTGGACAGGGTAAGCAATCAGCCCCAGCATTTT. This codes for CASRLDRVSNQPQHF.

With regard to this clone: This specimen includes other DNA sequences encoding the same CDR3. This chain joins TRBV19 and TRBJ1-2; 8 bases are shared with TRBD1. V lost 1 base to trimming and J lost 5 bases; unmatched junction nucleotides: 0. This CDR3 is built from 13 residues. CDR1 and CDR2 (germline): LNHDA, SQIVND (reference sequence). The CDR3 nucleotides read TGTGCCAGTAGTATAGGACAGGGGTATGGCTACACCTTC. Translation: CASSIGQGYGYTF.